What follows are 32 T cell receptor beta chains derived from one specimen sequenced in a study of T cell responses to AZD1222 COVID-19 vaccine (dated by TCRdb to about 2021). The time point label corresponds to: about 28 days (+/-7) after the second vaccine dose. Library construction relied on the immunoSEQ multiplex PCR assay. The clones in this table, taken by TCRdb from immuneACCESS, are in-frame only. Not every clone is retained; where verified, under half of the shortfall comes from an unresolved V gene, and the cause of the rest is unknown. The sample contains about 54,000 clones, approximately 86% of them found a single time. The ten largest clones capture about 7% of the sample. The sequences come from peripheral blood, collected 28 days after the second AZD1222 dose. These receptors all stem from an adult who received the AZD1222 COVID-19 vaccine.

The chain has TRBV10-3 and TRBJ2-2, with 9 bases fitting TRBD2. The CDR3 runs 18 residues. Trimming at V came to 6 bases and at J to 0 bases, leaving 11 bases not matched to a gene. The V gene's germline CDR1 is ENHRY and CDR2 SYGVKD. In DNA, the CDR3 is TGTGCCATCAGAGCTCACAAAGCGGGGGGAACGAACACCGGGGAGCTGTTTTTT. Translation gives CAIRAHKAGGTNTGELFF.

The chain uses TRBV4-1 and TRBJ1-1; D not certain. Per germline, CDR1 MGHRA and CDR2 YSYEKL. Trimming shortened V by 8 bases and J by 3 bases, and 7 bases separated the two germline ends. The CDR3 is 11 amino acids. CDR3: CASSRDTEAFF. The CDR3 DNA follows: TGCGCCAGCTCGCGGGACACTGAAGCTTTCTTT.

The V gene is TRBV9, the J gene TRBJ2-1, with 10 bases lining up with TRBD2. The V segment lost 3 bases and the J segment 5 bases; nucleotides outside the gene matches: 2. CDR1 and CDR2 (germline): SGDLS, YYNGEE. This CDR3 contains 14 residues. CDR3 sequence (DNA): TGTGCCAGCAGCGGGACTAGCGGTCACAATGAGCAGTTCTTC. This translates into CASSGTSGHNEQFF.

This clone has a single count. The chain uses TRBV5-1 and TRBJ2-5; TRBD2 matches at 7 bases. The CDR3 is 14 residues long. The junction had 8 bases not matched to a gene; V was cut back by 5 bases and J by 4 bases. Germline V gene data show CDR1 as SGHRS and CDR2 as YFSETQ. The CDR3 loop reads CASSPNSGSETQYF. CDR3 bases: TGCGCCAGCAGTCCCAATAGCGGGTCAGAGACCCAGTACTTC.

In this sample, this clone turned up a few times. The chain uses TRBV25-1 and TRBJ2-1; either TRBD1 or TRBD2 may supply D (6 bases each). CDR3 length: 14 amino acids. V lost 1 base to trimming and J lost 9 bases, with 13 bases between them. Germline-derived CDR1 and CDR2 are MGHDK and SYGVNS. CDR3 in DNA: TGTGCCAGCAGTGAATGGGGGGCGTCAGGTGAGCAGTTCTTC. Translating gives CASSEWGASGEQFF.

The CDR3, as DNA: TGCAGCGCTGGACTAGCGGCAAGGGGGGATGAGCAGTTCTTC. Translated: CSAGLAARGDEQFF. This rearrangement joins TRBV29-1 to TRBJ2-1, with 10 bases that match TRBD2. Trimming took 7 bases from V and 8 from J; bases not matched to a gene: 11. Per germline, CDR1 SQVTM and CDR2 ANQGSEA. The CDR3 covers 14 residues.

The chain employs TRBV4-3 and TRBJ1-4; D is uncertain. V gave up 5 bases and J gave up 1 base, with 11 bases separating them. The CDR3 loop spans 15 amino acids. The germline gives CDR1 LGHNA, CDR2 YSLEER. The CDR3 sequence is CASSASAQTNEKLFF. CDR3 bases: TGCGCCAGCAGCGCGTCAGCCCAAACTAATGAAAAACTGTTTTTT.

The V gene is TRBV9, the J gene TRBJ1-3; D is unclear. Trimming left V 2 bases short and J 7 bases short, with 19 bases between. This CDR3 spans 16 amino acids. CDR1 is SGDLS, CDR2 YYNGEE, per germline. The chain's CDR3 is CASSVSNSQIRNTIYF. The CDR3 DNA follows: TGTGCCAGCAGCGTTTCGAACTCCCAAATCAGGAACACCATATATTTT.

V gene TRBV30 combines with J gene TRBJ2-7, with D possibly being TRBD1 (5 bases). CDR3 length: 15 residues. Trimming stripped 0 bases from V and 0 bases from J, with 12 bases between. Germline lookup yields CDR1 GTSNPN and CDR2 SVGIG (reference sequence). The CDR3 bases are TGTGCCTGGAGTGTCGACAGTGTAAGCTCCTACGAGCAGTACTTC. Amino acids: CAWSVDSVSSYEQYF.

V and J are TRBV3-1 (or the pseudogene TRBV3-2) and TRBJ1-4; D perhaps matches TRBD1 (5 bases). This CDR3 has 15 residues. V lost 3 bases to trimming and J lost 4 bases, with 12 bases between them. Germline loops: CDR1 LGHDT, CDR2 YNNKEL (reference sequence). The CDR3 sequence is CASSHPGQGNEKLFF. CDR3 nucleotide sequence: TGTGCCAGCAGCCACCCGGGCCAGGGTAATGAAAAACTGTTTTTT.

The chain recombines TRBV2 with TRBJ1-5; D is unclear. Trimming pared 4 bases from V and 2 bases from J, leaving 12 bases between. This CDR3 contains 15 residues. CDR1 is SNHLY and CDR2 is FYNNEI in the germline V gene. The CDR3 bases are TGTGCCAGCAGTGCCGCGAGCGGGCGCAATCAGCCCCAGCATTTT. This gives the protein CASSAASGRNQPQHF.

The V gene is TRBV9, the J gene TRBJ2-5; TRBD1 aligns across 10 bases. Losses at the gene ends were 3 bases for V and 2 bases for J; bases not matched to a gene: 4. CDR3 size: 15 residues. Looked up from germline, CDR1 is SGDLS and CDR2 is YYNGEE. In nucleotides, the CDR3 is TGTGCCAGCAGCGGAGGGACAGGGGTGCAAGAGACCCAGTACTTC. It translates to CASSGGTGVQETQYF. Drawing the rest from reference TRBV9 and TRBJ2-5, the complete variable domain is DSGVTQTPKHLITATGQRVTLRCSPRSGDLSVYWYQQSLDQGLQFLIQYYNGEERAKGNILERFSAQQFPDLHSELNLSSLELGDSALYFCASSGGTGVQETQYFGPGTRLLVL.

DNA for the CDR3: TGTGCCAGCAGCATCAACTCGCTAGCGGGGGGGATCACAGATACGCAGTATTTT. Translating it yields CASSINSLAGGITDTQYF. V gene TRBV7-2 combines with J gene TRBJ2-3; 12 nucleotides line up with TRBD2. The V gene end was trimmed by 5 bases and the J gene end by 2 bases; junction bases not matched to a gene: 11. This CDR3 has 18 amino acids. Germline V gene lookup returns CDR1 SGHTA and CDR2 FQGNSA.

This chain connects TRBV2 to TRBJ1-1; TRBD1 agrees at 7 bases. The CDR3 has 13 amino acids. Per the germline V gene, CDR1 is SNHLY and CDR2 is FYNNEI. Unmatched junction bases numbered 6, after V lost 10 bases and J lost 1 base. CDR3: CATKGGANTEAFF. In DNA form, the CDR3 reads TGTGCCACCAAAGGGGGCGCGAACACTGAAGCTTTCTTT. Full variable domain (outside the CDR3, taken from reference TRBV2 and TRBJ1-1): EPEVTQTPSHQVTQMGQEVILRCVPISNHLYFYWYRQILGQKVEFLVSFYNNEISEKSEIFDDQFSVERPDGSNFTLKIRSTKLEDSAMYFCATKGGANTEAFFGQGTRLTVV.

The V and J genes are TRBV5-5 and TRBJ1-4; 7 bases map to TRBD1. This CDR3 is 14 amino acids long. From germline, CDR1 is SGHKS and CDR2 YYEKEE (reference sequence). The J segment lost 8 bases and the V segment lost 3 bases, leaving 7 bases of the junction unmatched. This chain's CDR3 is CASSSGQAGEKLFF. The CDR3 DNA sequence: TGTGCCAGCAGCTCCGGACAGGCGGGGGAAAAACTGTTTTTT.

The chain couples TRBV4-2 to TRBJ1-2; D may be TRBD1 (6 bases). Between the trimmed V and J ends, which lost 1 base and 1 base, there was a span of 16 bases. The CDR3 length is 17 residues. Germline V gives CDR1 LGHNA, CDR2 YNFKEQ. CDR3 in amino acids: CASSQASDRTVNYGYTF. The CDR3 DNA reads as TGTGCCAGCAGCCAAGCCTCTGACAGGACCGTTAACTATGGCTACACCTTC.

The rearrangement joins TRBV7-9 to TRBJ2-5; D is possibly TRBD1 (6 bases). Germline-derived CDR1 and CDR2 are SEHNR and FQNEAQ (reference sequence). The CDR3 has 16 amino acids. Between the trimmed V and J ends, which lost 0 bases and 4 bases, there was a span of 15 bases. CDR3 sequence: CASSLARDTRAETQYF. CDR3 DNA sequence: TGTGCCAGCAGCTTAGCCCGGGACACAAGGGCAGAGACCCAGTACTTC.

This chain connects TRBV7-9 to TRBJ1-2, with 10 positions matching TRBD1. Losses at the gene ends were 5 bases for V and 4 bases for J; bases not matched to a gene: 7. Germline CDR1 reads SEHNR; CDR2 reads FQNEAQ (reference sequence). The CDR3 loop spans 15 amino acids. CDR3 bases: TGTGCCAGCAGCGAAGGACAGGGGGTGACCTATGGCTACACCTTC. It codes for CASSEGQGVTYGYTF.

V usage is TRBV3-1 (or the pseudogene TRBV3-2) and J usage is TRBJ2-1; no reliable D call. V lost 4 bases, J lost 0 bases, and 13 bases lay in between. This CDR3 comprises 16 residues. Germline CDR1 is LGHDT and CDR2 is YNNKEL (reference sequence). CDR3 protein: CASSRAGGSSYNEQFF. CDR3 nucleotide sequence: TGTGCCAGCAGCCGAGCTGGCGGCAGCTCCTACAATGAGCAGTTCTTC.

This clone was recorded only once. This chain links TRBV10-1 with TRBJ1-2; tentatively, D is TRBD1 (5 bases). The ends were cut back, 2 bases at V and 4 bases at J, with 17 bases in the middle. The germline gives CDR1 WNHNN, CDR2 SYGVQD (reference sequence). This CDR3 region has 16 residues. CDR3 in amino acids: CASSEGRGARSYGYTF. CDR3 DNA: TGCGCCAGCAGTGAGGGACGAGGGGCGCGATCCTATGGCTACACCTTC.

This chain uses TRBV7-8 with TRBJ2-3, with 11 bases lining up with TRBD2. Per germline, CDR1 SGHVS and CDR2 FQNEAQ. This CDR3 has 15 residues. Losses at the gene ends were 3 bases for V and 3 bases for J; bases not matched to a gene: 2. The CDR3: CASSLASGRTDTQYF. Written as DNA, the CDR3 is TGTGCCAGCAGCTTGGCTAGCGGGAGGACAGATACGCAGTATTTT.

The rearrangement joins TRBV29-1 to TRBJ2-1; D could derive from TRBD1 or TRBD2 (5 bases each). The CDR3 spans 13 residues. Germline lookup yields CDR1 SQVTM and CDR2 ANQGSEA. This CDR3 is CRVSGPPYNEQFF. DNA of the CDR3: TGCAGGGTATCGGGGCCCCCATACAATGAGCAGTTCTTC.

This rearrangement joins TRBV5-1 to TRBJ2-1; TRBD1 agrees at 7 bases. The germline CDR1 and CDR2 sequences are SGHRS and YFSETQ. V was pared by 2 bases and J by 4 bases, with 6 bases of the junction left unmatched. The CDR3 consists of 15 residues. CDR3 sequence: CASSFDRAHYNEQFF. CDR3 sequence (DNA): TGCGCCAGCAGCTTCGACAGGGCCCATTACAATGAGCAGTTCTTC.

The CDR3 DNA reads TGTGCCAGCCAACGCTCTGTCTACGAGCAGTACTTC. It encodes CASQRSVYEQYF. The V gene is TRBV28, the J gene TRBJ2-7, with D uncertain. Germline CDR1 and CDR2: MDHEN and SYDVKM. The V gene lost 8 bases and the J gene lost 3 bases, with 11 bases spanning the gap. The CDR3 sequence is 12 residues long.

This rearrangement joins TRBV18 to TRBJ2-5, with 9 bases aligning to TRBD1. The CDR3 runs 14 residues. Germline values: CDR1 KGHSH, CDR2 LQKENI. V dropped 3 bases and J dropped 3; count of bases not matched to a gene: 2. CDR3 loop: CASSPRTGEETQYF. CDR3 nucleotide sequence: TGTGCCAGCTCACCCAGGACAGGGGAAGAGACCCAGTACTTC.

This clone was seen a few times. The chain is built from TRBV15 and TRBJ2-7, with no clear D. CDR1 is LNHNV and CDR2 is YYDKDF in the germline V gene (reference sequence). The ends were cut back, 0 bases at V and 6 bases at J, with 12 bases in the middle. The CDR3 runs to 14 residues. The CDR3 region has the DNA TGTGCCACCAGCAGAGATAGGGCCTTGGGCGAGCAGTACTTC. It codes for CATSRDRALGEQYF.

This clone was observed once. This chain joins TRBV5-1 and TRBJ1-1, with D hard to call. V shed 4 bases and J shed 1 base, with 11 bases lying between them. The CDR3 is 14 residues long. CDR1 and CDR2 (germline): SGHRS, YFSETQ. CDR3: CASSQPPWNTEAFF. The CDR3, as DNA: TGCGCCAGCAGCCAACCCCCTTGGAACACTGAAGCTTTCTTT.

The CDR3 DNA sequence: TGTGCCAGCAGCGAGGACGGTATTTGGTACGAGCAGTACTTC. Protein: CASSEDGIWYEQYF. The chain combines TRBV5-6 with TRBJ2-7, with D hard to call. This CDR3 region has 14 residues. V lost 4 bases and J 4 bases, leaving 15 bases between the germline ends. The V gene's germline CDR1 is SGHDT and CDR2 YYEEEE.

This CDR3 reads CASSRQGPAGYTF. The DNA of the CDR3 is TGTGCCAGCAGCCGACAGGGACCGGCTGGCTACACCTTC. J is TRBJ1-2 and V is TRBV7-2, with TRBD1 matching 7 bases. J gave up 7 bases and V 5 bases, and 7 bases lay outside the gene matches. Germline V gives CDR1 SGHTA, CDR2 FQGNSA. The CDR3 totals 13 residues.

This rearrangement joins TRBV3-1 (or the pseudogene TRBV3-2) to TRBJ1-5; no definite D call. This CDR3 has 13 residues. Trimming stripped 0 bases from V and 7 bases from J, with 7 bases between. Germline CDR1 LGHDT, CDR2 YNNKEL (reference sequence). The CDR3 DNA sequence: TGTGCCAGCAGCCAAGACTCGATGCAGCCCCAGCATTTT. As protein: CASSQDSMQPQHF.

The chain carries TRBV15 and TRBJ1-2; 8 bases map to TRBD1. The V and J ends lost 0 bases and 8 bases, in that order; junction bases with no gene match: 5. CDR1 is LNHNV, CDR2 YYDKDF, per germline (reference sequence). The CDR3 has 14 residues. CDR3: CATSRDGRGRGYTF. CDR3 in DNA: TGTGCCACCAGCAGAGATGGCAGGGGGCGCGGCTACACCTTC.

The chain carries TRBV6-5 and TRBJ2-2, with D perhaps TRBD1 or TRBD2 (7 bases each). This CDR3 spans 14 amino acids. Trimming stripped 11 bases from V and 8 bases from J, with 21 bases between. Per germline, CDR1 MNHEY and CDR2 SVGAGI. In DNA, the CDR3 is TGTGCCCTGAGGGGAGGGGGCTTGTCTGGGGAGCTGTTTTTT. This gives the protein CALRGGGLSGELFF.